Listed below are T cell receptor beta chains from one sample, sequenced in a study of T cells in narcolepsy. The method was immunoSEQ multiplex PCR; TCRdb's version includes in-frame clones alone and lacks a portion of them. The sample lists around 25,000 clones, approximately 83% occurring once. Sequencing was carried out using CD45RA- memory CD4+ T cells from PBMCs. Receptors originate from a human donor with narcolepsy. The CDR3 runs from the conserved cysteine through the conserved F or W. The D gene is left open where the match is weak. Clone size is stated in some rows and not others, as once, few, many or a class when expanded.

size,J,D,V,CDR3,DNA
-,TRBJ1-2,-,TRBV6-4,CASSETRSAANYGYTF,TGTGCCAGCAGTGAGACGAGGAGCGCGGCTAACTATGGCTACACCTTC
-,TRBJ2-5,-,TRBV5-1,CASSLTFQETQYF,TGCGCCAGCAGCTTAACCTTTCAAGAGACCCAGTACTTC
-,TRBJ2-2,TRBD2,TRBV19,CASSRTSGRSFTGELFF,TGTGCCAGTAGTAGGACTAGCGGGAGGTCTTTCACCGGGGAGCTGTTTTTT
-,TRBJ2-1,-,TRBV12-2,CASRLVRGESYNEQFF,TGTGCAAGTCGCTTAGTAAGGGGGGAATCCTACAATGAGCAGTTCTTC
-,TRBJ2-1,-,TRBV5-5,CASSLMSNEQFF,TGTGCCAGCAGCTTGATGAGCAATGAGCAGTTCTTC
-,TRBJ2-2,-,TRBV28,CATTRVGTGELFF,TGTGCCACTACAAGGGTCGGGACCGGGGAGCTGTTTTTT
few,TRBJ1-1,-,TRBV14,CASSRKGFGTEAFF,TGTGCCAGCAGCCGCAAGGGGTTCGGCACTGAAGCTTTCTTT
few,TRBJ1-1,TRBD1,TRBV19,CASRPTRGQGAVEAFF,TGTGCCAGCCGACCCACCCGGGGGCAGGGGGCTGTTGAAGCTTTCTTT
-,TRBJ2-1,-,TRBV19,CASSKKGDKQFF,TGTGCCAGTAGTAAAAAAGGGGACAAGCAGTTCTTC
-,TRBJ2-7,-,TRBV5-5,CASSQQGPYEQYF,TGTGCCAGCAGCCAACAGGGACCCTACGAGCAGTACTTC
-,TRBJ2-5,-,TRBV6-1,CASSADNFLGETQYF,TGTGCCAGCAGTGCGGACAACTTCCTAGGGGAGACCCAGTACTTC
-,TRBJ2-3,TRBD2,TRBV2,CASRGRTSGMDTQYF,TGTGCCAGCAGGGGGCGGACTAGCGGGATGGATACGCAGTATTTT
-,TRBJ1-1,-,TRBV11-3,CASSLARGLLRGNTEAFF,TGTGCCAGCAGCTTAGCCCGAGGTCTACTTCGAGGGAACACTGAAGCTTTCTTT
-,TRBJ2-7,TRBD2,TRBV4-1,CASSQLAGGGYEQYF,TGCGCCAGCAGCCAACTCGCGGGGGGGGGCTACGAGCAGTACTTC
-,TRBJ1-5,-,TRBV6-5,CASKRGDQPQHF,TGTGCCAGCAAACGAGGGGATCAGCCCCAGCATTTT
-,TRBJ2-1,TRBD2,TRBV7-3,CASSLRASGGRHESNEQFF,TGTGCCAGCAGCCTCCGGGCTAGCGGGGGGAGACATGAGAGCAATGAGCAGTTCTTC
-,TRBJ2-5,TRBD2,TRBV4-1,CASSSEPGREGETQYF,TGCGCCAGCAGCTCGGAGCCAGGGAGGGAGGGAGAGACCCAGTACTTC
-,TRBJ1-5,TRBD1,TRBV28,CASSRDSNQPQHF,TGTGCCAGCAGCCGGGACAGTAATCAGCCCCAGCATTTT
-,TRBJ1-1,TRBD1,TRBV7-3,CASSLMGQGDTEAFF,TGTGCCAGCAGCTTAATGGGACAGGGGGACACTGAAGCTTTCTTT
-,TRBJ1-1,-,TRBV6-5,CASSLGLHTEAFF,TGTGCCAGCAGTCTGGGGCTACACACTGAAGCTTTCTTT
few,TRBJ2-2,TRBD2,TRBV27,CASRGGRVTGELFF,TGTGCCAGCAGGGGCGGGAGGGTCACCGGGGAGCTGTTTTTT
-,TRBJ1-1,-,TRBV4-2,CASSQIRQMNTEAFF,TGTGCCAGCAGCCAAATTAGGCAAATGAACACTGAAGCTTTCTTT
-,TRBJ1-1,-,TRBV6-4,CASSGSPGNTEAFF,TGTGCCAGCAGTGGGAGCCCGGGGAACACTGAAGCTTTCTTT
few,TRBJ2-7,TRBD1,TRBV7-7,CASSLKQGADYEQYF,TGTGCTAGCAGCTTAAAACAGGGGGCCGACTACGAGCAGTACTTC
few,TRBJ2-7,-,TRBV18,CASSPTTQQGGEQYF,TGTGCCAGCTCACCGACCACCCAACAGGGAGGCGAGCAGTACTTC
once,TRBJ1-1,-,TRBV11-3,CASSYQSEAFF,TGTGCCAGCAGCTACCAGTCTGAAGCTTTCTTT
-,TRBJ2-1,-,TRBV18,CASSRDGQLNNEQFF,TGTGCCAGCTCACGGGATGGGCAGCTAAACAATGAGCAGTTCTTC
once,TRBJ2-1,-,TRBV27,CASSLTSPQGSEQFF,TGTGCCAGCAGTTTGACTAGTCCCCAAGGGAGTGAGCAGTTCTTC
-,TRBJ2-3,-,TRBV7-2,CASSPSPADTQYF,TGTGCCAGCAGCCCCTCCCCCGCAGATACGCAGTATTTT
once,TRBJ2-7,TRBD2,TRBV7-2,CASSLDGTSGYEQYF,TGTGCCAGCAGTTTAGACGGGACTAGCGGCTACGAGCAGTACTTC
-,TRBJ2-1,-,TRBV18,CASSPQVQNNEQFF,TGTGCCAGCTCACCACAGGTCCAGAACAATGAGCAGTTCTTC
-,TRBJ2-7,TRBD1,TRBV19,CASSIQGAEQYF,TGTGCCAGTAGTATTCAGGGGGCCGAGCAGTACTTC
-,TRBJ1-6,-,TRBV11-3,CASSPGNSPLHF,TGTGCCAGCAGCCCGGGGAATTCACCCCTCCACTTT
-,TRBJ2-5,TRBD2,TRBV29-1,CSVVGTSGGRETQYF,TGCAGCGTGGTAGGGACTAGCGGGGGGAGGGAGACCCAGTACTTC
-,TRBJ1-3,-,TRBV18,CASYSDRGLSGNTIYF,TGTGCCAGCTATTCCGACAGAGGGCTCTCTGGAAACACCATATATTTT
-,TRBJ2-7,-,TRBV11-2,CASSPGQLSYEQYF,TGTGCCAGCAGCCCCGGACAGCTATCCTACGAGCAGTACTTC
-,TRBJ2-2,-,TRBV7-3,CASSSPIGAGGELFF,TGTGCCAGCAGCTCCCCAATAGGGGCGGGCGGGGAGCTGTTTTTT
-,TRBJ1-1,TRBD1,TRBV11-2,CASSLQGGEAFF,TGTGCCAGCAGCTTACAGGGGGGTGAAGCTTTCTTT
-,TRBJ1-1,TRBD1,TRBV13,CASSLTGDMNTEAFF,TGTGCCAGCAGCTTAACAGGGGATATGAACACTGAAGCTTTCTTT
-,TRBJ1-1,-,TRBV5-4,CASSPPAGTNTEAFF,TGTGCCAGCAGCCCCCCGGCGGGGACGAACACTGAAGCTTTCTTT
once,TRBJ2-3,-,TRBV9,CASSVGGGMGADTQYF,TGTGCCAGCAGCGTAGGTGGCGGGATGGGGGCTGATACGCAGTATTTT
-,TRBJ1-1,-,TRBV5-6,CASSLKDWGGTEAFF,TGTGCCAGCAGCTTGAAGGACTGGGGGGGCACTGAAGCTTTCTTT
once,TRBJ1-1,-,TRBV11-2,CASSSSPQPNTEAFF,TGTGCCAGCAGCAGTAGCCCGCAGCCGAACACTGAAGCTTTCTTT
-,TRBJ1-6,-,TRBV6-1,CASRAAASSPLHF,TGTGCCAGCAGGGCAGCCGCTTCTTCACCCCTCCACTTT
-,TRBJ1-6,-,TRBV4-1,CASGPYNSPLHF,TGCGCCAGCGGGCCGTATAATTCACCCCTCCACTTT
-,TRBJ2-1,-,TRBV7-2,CASSPKTLSYNEQFF,TGTGCCAGCAGCCCAAAGACACTCTCCTACAATGAGCAGTTCTTC
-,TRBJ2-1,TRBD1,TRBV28,CASSQMDRRSYNEQFF,TGTGCCAGCAGCCAGATGGACAGGAGGTCATACAATGAGCAGTTCTTC
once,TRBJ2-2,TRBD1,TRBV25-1,CASSVTGVILNTGELFF,TGTGCCAGCAGTGTTACAGGGGTGATATTGAACACCGGGGAGCTGTTTTTT
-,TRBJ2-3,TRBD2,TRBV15,CATRSGRAPDTQYF,TGTGCCACCAGGAGCGGGAGGGCCCCAGATACGCAGTATTTT
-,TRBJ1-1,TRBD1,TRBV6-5,CASSYAGTGVSTEAFF,TGTGCCAGCAGTTACGCCGGGACAGGGGTTAGCACTGAAGCTTTCTTT
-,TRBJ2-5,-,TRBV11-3,CASSFPKTQETQYF,TGTGCCAGCAGCTTCCCCAAGACCCAAGAGACCCAGTACTTC